This TCR beta chain was retrieved from a study of long-term antiretroviral therapy in people with HIV (dated by TCRdb to between 2021 and 2023). Looking at the study overall: The earliest samples were collected roughly a decade before the 2015 WHO recommendation for immediate ART, at a time when ART was usually postponed until CD4 counts fell. Whether ART initiation and durable HIV suppression were associated with changes in peripheral blood TRB repertoire composition and diversity was tested in a retrospective serial study. From some 30 adults with confirmed HIV infection, the cohort provided fewer than 200 cryopreserved PBMC samples, gathered serially across a mean of about 6 years (range 1-12). About two fifths of the roughly 30 participants with HIV were female. No cross-contamination during QIAcube processing was seen in test extractions of a monoclonal T-cell line run alongside around 31 polyclonal samples. Study-level results and caveats: The samples span the years 2004 to 2017, and the ART regimens used at that time may not be as effective as current regimens. Starting ART was linked to a significant rise in TRB diversity, yet even with long-term ART the diversity remained significantly lower than in transplant donor controls. No data were available on ART adherence, viral resistance or therapy changes, limiting inferences about post-ART repertoire changes. Compared with controls, HIV repertoires had narrower CDR3 length ranges, and the network structure pointed to an antigen-experienced repertoire that shifted only slightly toward naive after ART. Since PBMC availability was limited, sequencing covered only the TCR beta chain, with no alpha chain pairing. Expanded TRB clones identified before ART initiation dominated the repertoire at all time points, although this dominance fluctuated and declined in many PLHIV after ART. Because pre-ART samples had limited cell numbers, unsorted PBMC were profiled rather than sorted CD4+ and CD8+ T cells.

The immunoSEQ hsTCRB v3.0 assay was used at survey level resolution for TRB variable region sequencing. TRB sequencing targeted a depth of about 40,000-50,000 T-cell genomes per sample. An Illumina MiSeq with a v3 150-cycle kit was used to sequence the pooled TRB libraries. Per the authors' processing: Repertoire analysis ran in R within a reproducible Nextflow workflow covering QC, data transformation and analysis. LymphoSeq2, an R package for exploring AIRR-Seq data, was used to implement the custom analyses. After excluding a few samples that yielded fewer than 5000 total TRB sequences, approximately 170 HIV repertoires remained for analysis. Among the 170 to 200 retained HIV repertoires, 59 were collected before ART initiation and approximately 130 were collected after ART initiation. Repertoires were downsampled to 5000 TRB nucleotide sequences, with summary statistics averaged over 100 downsampling iterations. TRB sequences were retained for analysis only if CDR3 regions of at least seven amino acids were present. Diversity was measured with a Shannon entropy-derived clonality score and the Gini coefficient. In the repertoire networks, any two of the top 5000 CDR3 amino acid sequences were connected whenever the two sequences differed by an edit distance of one. Antigen specificity groups and MHC restriction were predicted for TRB CDR3 amino acid sequences with GLIPH2. To flag known associations with CMV, EBV, HIV or tissue antigens, CDR3 amino acid sequences were compared against VDJdb and McPAS-TCR. Pre-ART, post-ART and control groups were compared with Wilcoxon signed-rank tests and Holm-Bonferroni correction. TCRdb obtained this table from immuneACCESS and retained in-frame rearrangements with V and J assigned. These tables miss some clones; where compared with another copy, unresolved V genes account for less than half of the shortfall, and the remainder is unexplained. The V and J calls and the clone size are those of that table, but D and trimming were determined from the DNA. The sample contains about 16,000 clones, about 79% of them found a single time. The ten biggest clones cover about 14% of the sample.

Inclusion was restricted to participants for whom at least one PBMC sample before ART initiation and at least two post-ART samples were available. Treatment was received in the United States of America by all participants with HIV. Before DNA extraction, cryopreserved samples of roughly 0.9-11 million PBMC were thawed and then washed. At the time of the earliest PBMC sample for each participant with HIV, ages ranged from about 20 to 55 years. PBMC samples from each participant spanned 1-4 timepoints before ART initiation and 2-8 timepoints after ART initiation, with a median of 7 samples. Serial HIV viral load, CD4+ T-cell count, ART history and demographic data were obtained for every participant. Using a Qiagen kit on a QIAcube, genomic DNA was extracted from unsorted PBMC, with samples processed in batches of 12. As for this clone: Its antigen specificity is not known. Base qualities are not at hand, and no much larger clone is one base apart.

Inclusive of the bounding cysteine and phenylalanine, the CDR3 is 15 residues long. The retained sequence is limited to the CDR3, 45 bases, with the frame set at the first base. The germline ends are 16 bases apart after V is trimmed by 8 bases and J by 0 bases. For CDR1 and CDR2, the germline V gene (reference sequence) lists MNHEY and SMNVEV. The receptor was isolated from a woman aged 45-65 years with HIV. The sequence joins TRBV27 to TRBJ2-5; the D gene is perhaps TRBD1 or TRBD2, as each covers 5 bases. The material was unsorted PBMCs, obtained 1.5 years before starting antiretroviral therapy. The DNA sequence reads TGTGCCAGCGCGACGGGGCAGCAAGACCAAGAGACCCAGTACTTC. It encodes CASATGQQDQETQYF.